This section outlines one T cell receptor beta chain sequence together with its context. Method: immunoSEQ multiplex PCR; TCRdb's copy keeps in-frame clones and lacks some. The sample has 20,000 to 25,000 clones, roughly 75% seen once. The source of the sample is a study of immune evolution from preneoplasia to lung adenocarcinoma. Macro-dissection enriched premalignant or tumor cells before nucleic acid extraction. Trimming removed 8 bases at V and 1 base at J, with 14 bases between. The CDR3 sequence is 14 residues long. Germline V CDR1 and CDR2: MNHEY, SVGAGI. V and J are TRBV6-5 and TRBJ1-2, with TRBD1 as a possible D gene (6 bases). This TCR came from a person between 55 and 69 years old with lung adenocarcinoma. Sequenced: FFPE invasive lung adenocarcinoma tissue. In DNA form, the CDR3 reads TGTGCCAGCGGGGGGGCCCTACTTAACTATGGCTACACCTTC. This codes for CASGGALLNYGYTF.